The 8 T cell receptor beta chains below were found in one sample sequenced in a study of shared T cell receptors in the human thymus. Only in-frame clones appear in the TCRdb table, and some are missing; sequencing was by immunoSEQ multiplex PCR. Among under 850,000 clones listed, 85% to 90% were seen once. These sequences were also reported in another study, on human thymus T cells.

Sequenced material: thymocytes. The source of these receptors is a boy younger than two with a congenital heart defect.

The J gene is TRBJ2-2, the V gene TRBV7-3, with 8 nucleotides matching TRBD2. Germline lookup yields CDR1 SGHTA and CDR2 FQGTGA. V shed 4 bases and J 2 bases; nucleotides not matched to a gene: 6. This CDR3 comprises 16 residues. CDR3 coding DNA: TGTGCCAGCAGCTCCGTTAGCGGGGTCAACACCGGGGAGCTGTTTTTT. Its translation: CASSSVSGVNTGELFF.

The chain recombines TRBV4-1 with TRBJ2-2; D uncertain. V was shortened by 1 base and J by 6 bases, with 9 bases between the two germline ends. The CDR3 runs 14 residues. Germline loops: CDR1 MGHRA, CDR2 YSYEKL. CDR3 nucleotides: TGCGCCAGCAGCCAAGTACAGTTCCCCGGGGAGCTGTTTTTT. Translation gives CASSQVQFPGELFF.

The genes are TRBV6-1 and TRBJ2-7, with TRBD1 matching 8 bases. Trimming took 5 bases from V and 1 from J; bases not matched to a gene: 7. Per the germline V gene, CDR1 is MNHNS and CDR2 is SASEGT. The CDR3 is 15 residues long. The CDR3 DNA sequence: TGTGCCAGCAGTACCCGGACAGGGAGGTCCTACGAGCAGTACTTC. Translating gives CASSTRTGRSYEQYF.

This clone was detected once. The V gene is TRBV18, the J gene TRBJ1-5, with D hard to call. The CDR3 has 13 amino acids. V was shortened by 6 bases and J by 0 bases, with 6 bases between the two germline ends. Looked up from germline, CDR1 is KGHSH and CDR2 is LQKENI. The CDR3 DNA follows: TGTGCCAGCTCTCGGTATAGCAATCAGCCCCAGCATTTT. It yields the protein CASSRYSNQPQHF.

The genes are TRBV6-5 and TRBJ1-1, with 12 bases fitting TRBD1. The J segment lost 8 bases and the V segment lost 6 bases, leaving 7 bases of the junction unmatched. CDR1 and CDR2 from the germline V gene are MNHEY and SVGAGI. The CDR3 extends over 14 amino acids. This CDR3 is CASSVRGTGGEAFF. The CDR3 nucleotides are TGTGCCAGCAGCGTTAGAGGGACAGGGGGCGAAGCTTTCTTT.

The chain joins TRBV1 to TRBJ2-1; TRBD2 is the table's D call and was not checked against the DNA. TRBV1 is described as a pseudogene. The CDR3 loop spans 16 amino acids. The CDR3 loop reads CTSSQPPGLAGDEQFF. The CDR3 region has the DNA TGCACCAGCAGCCAACCGCCGGGACTAGCGGGAGATGAGCAGTTCTTC.

This chain joins TRBV12-5 and TRBJ2-3, with TRBD1 identical over 8 bases. V shed 6 bases and J 10 bases; nucleotides not matched to a gene: 9. CDR1 and CDR2 (germline): LGHNT, FRNRAP. This CDR3 comprises 13 residues. For the CDR3, the DNA is TGTGCTAGTGGAACCCCAGGGGGCGACCCGCAGTATTTT. It specifies CASGTPGGDPQYF.

The chain has TRBV11-3 and TRBJ1-4; TRBD1 matches at 7 bases. CDR3 length: 13 residues. The germline V gene has CDR1 SGHNT and CDR2 YENEEA. Trimming removed 2 bases from V and 8 bases from J; junction bases left unmatched: 2. The CDR3 bases are TGTGCCAGCAGCTTAAGACAGGGAGAAAAACTGTTTTTT. It is translated as CASSLRQGEKLFF.